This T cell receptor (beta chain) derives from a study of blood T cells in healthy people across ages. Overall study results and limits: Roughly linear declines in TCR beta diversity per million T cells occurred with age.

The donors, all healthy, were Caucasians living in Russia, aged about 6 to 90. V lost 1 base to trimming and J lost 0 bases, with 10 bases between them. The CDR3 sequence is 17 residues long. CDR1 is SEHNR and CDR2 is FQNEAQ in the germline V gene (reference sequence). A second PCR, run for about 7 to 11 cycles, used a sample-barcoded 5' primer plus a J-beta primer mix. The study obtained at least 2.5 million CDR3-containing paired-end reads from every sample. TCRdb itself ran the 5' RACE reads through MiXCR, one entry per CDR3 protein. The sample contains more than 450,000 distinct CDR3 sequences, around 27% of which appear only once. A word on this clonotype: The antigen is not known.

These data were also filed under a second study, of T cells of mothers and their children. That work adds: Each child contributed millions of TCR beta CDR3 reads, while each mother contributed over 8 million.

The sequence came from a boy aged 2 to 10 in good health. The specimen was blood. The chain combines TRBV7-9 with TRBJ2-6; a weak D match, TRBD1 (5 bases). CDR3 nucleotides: TGTGCCAGCAGCTTAGAATACAGGAGCTCTGGGGCCAACGTCCTGACTTTC. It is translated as CASSLEYRSSGANVLTF. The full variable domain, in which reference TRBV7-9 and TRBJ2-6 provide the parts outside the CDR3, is DTGVSQNPRHKITKRGQNVTFRCDPISEHNRLYWYRQTLGQGPEFLTYFQNEAQLEKSRLLSDRFSAERPKGSFSTLEIQRTEQGDSAMYLCASSLEYRSSGANVLTFGAGSRLTVL.